A single sample gave rise to the 9 T cell receptor beta chains below, sequenced in a study of blood T cell repertoires in COVID-19. Clones were sequenced by immunoSEQ multiplex PCR, and TCRdb holds only the in-frame ones, with some missing. The profile shows a few hundred thousand clones, around 81% of them singletons. Material for sequencing was PBMCs or T cells enriched from blood (not recorded which). The source is a man in his forties or fifties who had recovered from COVID-19.

This clone was counted a few times. This CDR3 reads CASARGLTGYNSPLHF. The CDR3 bases are TGTGCTAGTGCAAGGGGACTTACAGGATATAATTCACCCCTCCACTTT. The V and J genes are TRBV12-5 and TRBJ1-6; perhaps TRBD1 as D (5 bases). Per the germline V gene, CDR1 is LGHNT and CDR2 is FRNRAP. This CDR3 comprises 16 residues. The V end lost 7 bases, the J end lost 4 bases, and 17 bases lay between the germline ends.

V usage is TRBV18 and J usage is TRBJ1-3; 7 bases map to TRBD1. Germline V gives CDR1 KGHSH, CDR2 LQKENI. V lost 3 bases to trimming and J lost 0 bases; unmatched junction nucleotides: 5. The CDR3 contains 16 residues. The DNA for the CDR3 is TGTGCCAGCTCACCCGACAGGGAGATCTCTGGAAACACCATATATTTT. This gives the protein CASSPDREISGNTIYF.

The chain has TRBV2 and TRBJ1-4; D might be TRBD1 (5 bases). V gave up 5 bases and J gave up 0 bases, with 16 bases separating them. Germline V gene sequence: CDR1 SNHLY, CDR2 FYNNEI. CDR3 size: 17 residues. The CDR3 coding sequence is TGTGCCAGCAGTTTTCGGACCCAGGGTGCAACTAATGAAAAACTGTTTTTT. This gives the protein CASSFRTQGATNEKLFF.

This chain links TRBV19 with TRBJ1-4; maybe TRBD1 (5 bases). The germline V and J ends were trimmed by 8 bases and 2 bases, with 21 bases remaining between them. From germline, CDR1 is LNHDA and CDR2 SQIVND (reference sequence). This CDR3 is 17 amino acids long. The CDR3 coding sequence is TGTGCCAGTCGCCGGGCAGGGATGGTGGGGACTAATGAAAAACTGTTTTTT. Its protein is CASRRAGMVGTNEKLFF.

Here the CDR3 DNA reads TGCAGCGTCGACAGGGAAGCTAACTATGGCTACACCTTC. It translates to CSVDREANYGYTF. V usage is TRBV29-1 and J usage is TRBJ1-2; 7 bases fit TRBD1. Losses at the gene ends were 6 bases for V and 0 bases for J; bases not matched to a gene: 4. Germline lookup yields CDR1 SQVTM and CDR2 ANQGSEA. CDR3 size: 13 residues. Full variable domain (rest looked up from reference TRBV29-1 and TRBJ1-2): SAVISQKPSRDICQRGTSLTIQCQVDSQVTMMFWYRQQPGQSLTLIATANQGSEATYESGFVIDKFPISRPNLTFSTLTVSNMSPEDSSIYLCSVDREANYGYTFGSGTRLTVV.

The chain couples TRBV6-5 to TRBJ2-1; 8 bases are a match to TRBD1. The V and J ends lost 0 bases and 10 bases, in that order; junction bases with no gene match: 8. Looked up from germline, CDR1 is MNHEY and CDR2 is SVGAGI. The CDR3 extends over 15 amino acids. The CDR3 sequence is CASSYSRQGAREQFF. The CDR3 DNA reads TGTGCCAGCAGTTACTCGAGGCAGGGGGCGAGAGAGCAGTTCTTC.

The rearrangement uses TRBV27 and TRBJ1-1, with D perhaps matching TRBD1 (5 bases). The CDR3 is made up of 14 amino acids. Germline values: CDR1 MNHEY, CDR2 SMNVEV (reference sequence). V lost 3 bases, J lost 2 bases, and 10 bases lay in between. The CDR3 reads CASSLPGPNTEAFF. The CDR3 bases are TGTGCCAGCAGTTTGCCAGGGCCCAACACTGAAGCTTTCTTT.

As for this clone: At the DNA level, this CDR3 is encoded by other sequences in the same sample as well. The chain recombines TRBV10-1 with TRBJ2-5; the D gene is possibly TRBD1 (5 bases). Trimming stripped 0 bases from V and 5 bases from J, with 10 bases between. The CDR3 contains 14 residues. CDR1 is WNHNN, CDR2 SYGVQD, per germline (reference sequence). CDR3 DNA: TGCGCCAGCAGTGAGTCGGCAGGGCTGGAGACCCAGTACTTC. The encoded protein is CASSESAGLETQYF.

The rearrangement joins TRBV10-3 to TRBJ1-4; D remains unclear. Germline V lookup: CDR1 ENHRY, CDR2 SYGVKD. V was cut by 11 bases and J by 3 bases, with 16 bases left in between. This CDR3 contains 14 residues. CDR3: CAVRSGQPNEKLFF. The CDR3, as DNA: TGTGCCGTCCGTAGTGGGCAACCTAATGAAAAACTGTTTTTT.